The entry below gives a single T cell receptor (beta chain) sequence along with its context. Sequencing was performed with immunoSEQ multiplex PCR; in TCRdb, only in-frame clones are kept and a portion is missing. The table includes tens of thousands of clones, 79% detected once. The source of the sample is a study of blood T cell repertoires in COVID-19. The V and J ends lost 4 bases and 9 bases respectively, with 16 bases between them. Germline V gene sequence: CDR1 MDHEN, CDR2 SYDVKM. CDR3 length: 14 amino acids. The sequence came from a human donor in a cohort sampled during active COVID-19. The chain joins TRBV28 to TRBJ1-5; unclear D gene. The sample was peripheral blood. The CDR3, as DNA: TGTGCCAGCAGTTCTGGGCCACCGCGGGCGCCCCAGCATTTT. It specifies CASSSGPPRAPQHF. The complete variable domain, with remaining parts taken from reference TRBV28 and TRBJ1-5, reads DVKVTQSSRYLVKRTGEKVFLECVQDMDHENMFWYRQDPGLGLRLIYFSYDVKMKEKGDIPEGYSVSREKKERFSLILESASTNQTSMYLCASSSGPPRAPQHFGDGTRLSIL.